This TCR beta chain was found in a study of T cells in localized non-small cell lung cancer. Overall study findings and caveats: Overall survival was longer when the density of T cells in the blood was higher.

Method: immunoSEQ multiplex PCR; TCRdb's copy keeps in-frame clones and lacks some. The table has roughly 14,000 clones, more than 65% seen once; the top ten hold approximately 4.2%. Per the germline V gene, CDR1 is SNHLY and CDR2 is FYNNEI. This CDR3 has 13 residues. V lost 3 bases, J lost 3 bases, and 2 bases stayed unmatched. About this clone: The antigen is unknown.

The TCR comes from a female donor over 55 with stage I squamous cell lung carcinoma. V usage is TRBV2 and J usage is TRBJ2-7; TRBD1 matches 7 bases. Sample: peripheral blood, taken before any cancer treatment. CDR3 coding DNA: TGTGCCAGCAGTGAGAGACAGGGCTACGAGCAGTACTTC. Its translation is CASSERQGYEQYF.